This T cell receptor beta chain was observed in a study of blood T cell repertoires in COVID-19. Per the original data handling: Reference gene primers were amplified, and this amplification served to estimate nucleated cell counts. Sequencing used immunoSEQ multiplex PCR; TCRdb keeps in-frame clones, though not all of them. Clone size and V and J calls were adopted from that table, with D and trimming inferred from the DNA. Of fewer than 300,000 clones listed, about 93% are singletons. Trimming cost V 2 bases and J 3 bases, with 8 bases left between them. This CDR3 spans 14 amino acids. CDR1 is MNHEY and CDR2 is SMNVEV in the germline V gene (reference sequence). Participant-reported clinical history was the basis for cohort assignment. For recovered donors of Cohort 3, there were two negative PCRs, clearance, or symptom resolution.

V and J are TRBV27 and TRBJ2-1; D unresolved. Source material: PBMCs or T cells enriched from blood (not recorded which). This sequence was found in a young woman who had recovered from COVID-19. In DNA form, the CDR3 reads TGTGCCAGCAGTTTAGTAGATATCTACAATGAGCAGTTCTTC. Amino acids: CASSLVDIYNEQFF.